The 23 T cell receptor beta chains reported below all come from one sample, sequenced in a study of blood T cell repertoires in COVID-19. Some clones are missing from TCRdb's copy, which holds only in-frame ones; the method was immunoSEQ multiplex PCR. The data show roughly 260,000 clones, approximately 85% seen once. Material for sequencing was PBMCs or T cells enriched from blood (not recorded which). The receptors come from a woman aged 50 to 65 who had recovered from COVID-19.

V usage is TRBV7-9 and J usage is TRBJ2-2; no clear D. CDR1 is SEHNR and CDR2 is FQNEAQ in the germline V gene (reference sequence). The CDR3 extends over 16 amino acids. V lost 4 bases to trimming and J lost 0 bases, with 12 bases between them. As DNA, the CDR3 is TGTGCCAGCAGCTCTCACTTCGATTCGAACACCGGGGAGCTGTTTTTT. Amino acids: CASSSHFDSNTGELFF. Full variable domain (outside the CDR3, taken from reference TRBV7-9 and TRBJ2-2): DTGVSQNPRHKITKRGQNVTFRCDPISEHNRLYWYRQTLGQGPEFLTYFQNEAQLEKSRLLSDRFSAERPKGSFSTLEIQRTEQGDSAMYLCASSSHFDSNTGELFFGEGSRLTVL.

J is TRBJ1-5 and V is TRBV28; 9 bases agree with TRBD1. Per germline, CDR1 MDHEN and CDR2 SYDVKM. The CDR3 is 15 amino acids. The junction had 11 bases not matched to a gene; V was cut back by 5 bases and J by 9 bases. CDR3: CASSTGQGLRGPQHF. The CDR3 coding sequence is TGTGCCAGCAGTACGGGACAGGGCTTGCGGGGGCCCCAGCATTTT.

The chain has TRBV4-2 and TRBJ2-2; D not resolved. Between the trimmed V and J ends, which lost 1 base and 4 bases, there was a span of 10 bases. Germline V gene data show CDR1 as LGHNA and CDR2 as YNFKEQ. This CDR3 comprises 15 residues. The CDR3 is CASSQVRVLTGELFF. The CDR3 DNA sequence: TGTGCCAGCAGCCAAGTCCGGGTACTCACCGGGGAGCTGTTTTTT.

The rearrangement joins TRBV5-6 to TRBJ2-3; D gene unclear. Germline V gives CDR1 SGHDT, CDR2 YYEEEE. V was pared by 0 bases and J by 0 bases, with 11 bases between. The CDR3 totals 16 residues. The CDR3 protein is CASSLVEMYSTDTQYF. In DNA, the CDR3 is TGTGCCAGCAGCTTGGTTGAGATGTATAGCACAGATACGCAGTATTTT.

Only a few counts were recorded for this clone. The rearrangement links TRBV5-1 to TRBJ1-5; weak D call: TRBD1 (6 bases). V lost 4 bases, J lost 4 bases, and 15 bases lay in between. The CDR3 covers 15 residues. In germline, CDR1 is SGHRS, CDR2 YFSETQ. The CDR3 sequence: CASSPGQTRNQPQHF. In nucleotides, the CDR3 is TGCGCCAGCAGCCCAGGACAGACACGAAATCAGCCCCAGCATTTT.

The rearrangement joins TRBV5-4 to TRBJ1-3, with D possibly matching TRBD1 (6 bases). The CDR3 contains 16 residues. Trimming pared 3 bases from V and 0 bases from J, leaving 13 bases between. Germline lookup yields CDR1 SGHNT and CDR2 YYREEE (reference sequence). CDR3 sequence: CASSSKLGHSGNTIYF. The DNA for the CDR3 is TGTGCCAGCAGCTCCAAGTTGGGACACTCTGGAAACACCATATATTTT.

The rearrangement uses TRBV6-5 and TRBJ2-3; D call uncertain. Trimming pared 0 bases from V and 7 bases from J, leaving 14 bases between. Germline V CDR1 and CDR2: MNHEY, SVGAGI. This CDR3 is built from 15 residues. The CDR3 sequence: CASSYSYGSSYTQYF. CDR3 in DNA: TGTGCCAGCAGTTACTCATACGGTTCATCATATACGCAGTATTTT.

The chain combines TRBV27 with TRBJ2-2; 10 bases agree with TRBD2. Germline V gene data show CDR1 as MNHEY and CDR2 as SMNVEV (reference sequence). Trimming cost V 8 bases and J 0 bases; bases outside gene matches: 12. The CDR3 consists of 18 residues. The CDR3 loop reads CASARPGTSVANTGELFF. The CDR3 DNA reads as TGTGCCAGCGCAAGACCCGGGACTAGCGTCGCGAACACCGGGGAGCTGTTTTTT.

The chain employs TRBV6-2 or TRBV6-3 and TRBJ2-2; D possibly corresponds to TRBD2 (5 bases). This CDR3 has 16 residues. V shed 2 bases and J shed 2 bases, with 12 bases lying between them. Germline V gene lookup returns CDR1 MNHEY and CDR2 SVGEGT. The CDR3 DNA reads TGTGCCAGCAGTTACGCTACGGGGAGCAACACCGGGGAGCTGTTTTTT. This codes for CASSYATGSNTGELFF.

The genes are TRBV4-2 and TRBJ2-6; possible D gene TRBD1, 5 bases. Trimming removed 0 bases from V and 1 base from J, with 7 bases in between. CDR1 LGHNA and CDR2 YNFKEQ come from the germline V gene. CDR3 size: 16 residues. CDR3 protein: CASSQDKGSGANVLTF. The CDR3 DNA reads TGTGCCAGCAGCCAAGACAAGGGGTCTGGGGCCAACGTCCTGACTTTC.

The V call is TRBV7-9, the J call TRBJ1-4; possible D gene TRBD1, 6 bases. The germline V gene has CDR1 SEHNR and CDR2 FQNEAQ (reference sequence). V lost 5 bases and J 1 base, leaving 11 bases between the germline ends. The CDR3 runs 15 residues. CDR3 in DNA: TGTGCCAGCAGCCCCCGGACAGAAACTAATGAAAAACTGTTTTTT. Its protein is CASSPRTETNEKLFF.

V gene TRBV28 combines with J gene TRBJ2-7; TRBD1 matches 11 bases. CDR3 length: 13 amino acids. Germline loops: CDR1 MDHEN, CDR2 SYDVKM. V lost 6 bases, J lost 7 bases, and 5 bases stayed unmatched. CDR3 coding DNA: TGTGCCAGCAGGGACAGGGGGCCGGGGGAGCAGTACTTC. It codes for CASRDRGPGEQYF.

This sequence joins TRBV3-1 (or the pseudogene TRBV3-2) and TRBJ1-2, with 10 bases identical to TRBD1. Germline CDR1 and CDR2: LGHDT and YNNKEL (reference sequence). The V and J ends lost 4 bases and 6 bases, in that order; junction bases with no gene match: 5. The CDR3 extends over 14 amino acids. The CDR3 DNA sequence: TGTGCCAGCAGCCCTTTGACAGGGGGCAATGGCTACACCTTC. Its protein product is CASSPLTGGNGYTF.

This rearrangement joins TRBV5-8 to TRBJ2-1, with no clear D. The ends were cut back, 5 bases at V and 5 bases at J, with 11 bases in the middle. The length of the CDR3 is 13 residues. Per germline, CDR1 SGHTS and CDR2 YDEGEE. For the CDR3, the DNA is TGTGCCAGCAGAAGTCCGCGAAACAATGAGCAGTTCTTC. It codes for CASRSPRNNEQFF.

This chain links TRBV6-5 with TRBJ1-2, with 7 positions matching TRBD1. CDR1 and CDR2 from the germline V gene are MNHEY and SVGAGI. J gave up 8 bases and V 2 bases, and 2 bases lay outside the gene matches. The CDR3 is 12 residues long. The CDR3 here is CASSYQGGGYTF. The CDR3, as DNA: TGTGCCAGCAGTTACCAGGGGGGCGGCTACACCTTC.

This clone was seen a few times. The V call is TRBV5-1, the J call TRBJ2-1; D is possibly TRBD2 (6 bases). The CDR3 loop spans 17 amino acids. CDR1 and CDR2 (germline): SGHRS, YFSETQ. The V end was cut by 1 base, the J end by 0 bases, with 14 bases between. The CDR3 loop reads CASSLFTSGRSYNEQFF. CDR3 bases: TGCGCCAGCAGCTTGTTTACCAGCGGGCGCTCCTACAATGAGCAGTTCTTC. Drawing the rest from reference TRBV5-1 and TRBJ2-1, the complete variable domain is KAGVTQTPRYLIKTRGQQVTLSCSPISGHRSVSWYQQTPGQGLQFLFEYFSETQRNKGNFPGRFSGRQFSNSRSEMNVSTLELGDSALYLCASSLFTSGRSYNEQFFGPGTRLTVL.

The rearrangement links TRBV24-1 to TRBJ2-1, with 11 bases aligning to TRBD2. CDR1 is KGHDR, CDR2 SFDVKD, per germline. The CDR3 has 17 residues. V lost 5 bases, J lost 0 bases, and 5 bases stayed unmatched. The CDR3 loop reads CATSGHTSGSSYNEQFF. CDR3 nucleotides: TGTGCCACCAGTGGCCACACTAGCGGGAGCTCCTACAATGAGCAGTTCTTC.

The rearrangement links TRBV27 to TRBJ1-6; a possible D gene is TRBD1 (5 bases). The CDR3 sequence is 14 residues long. Per the germline V gene, CDR1 is MNHEY and CDR2 is SMNVEV (reference sequence). The V end was cut by 4 bases, the J end by 4 bases, with 8 bases between. CDR3 in DNA: TGTGCCAGCAGTTCCCGGGGGTATAATTCACCCCTCCACTTT. Amino acids: CASSSRGYNSPLHF.

This clone was counted a few times. The V gene is TRBV6-4, the J gene TRBJ2-3; D possibly corresponds to TRBD1 (5 bases). Per germline, CDR1 MRHNA and CDR2 SNTAGT. The ends were cut back, 0 bases at V and 3 bases at J, with 7 bases in the middle. CDR3 size: 14 residues. In DNA, the CDR3 is TGTGCCAGCAGTGACTCTGGGGCGACAGATACGCAGTATTTT. Its translation is CASSDSGATDTQYF.

The V and J genes are TRBV4-2 and TRBJ1-4; 8 nucleotides line up with TRBD1. The junction had 4 bases not matched to a gene; V was cut back by 1 base and J by 3 bases. The germline V gene has CDR1 LGHNA and CDR2 YNFKEQ. CDR3 size: 16 residues. The CDR3 reads CASSQAAQGANEKLFF. The CDR3 nucleotides are TGTGCCAGCAGCCAAGCAGCACAGGGGGCTAATGAAAAACTGTTTTTT.

V usage is TRBV27 and J usage is TRBJ2-7; 7 bases match TRBD1. Trimming took 5 bases from V and 0 from J; bases not matched to a gene: 22. Germline-derived CDR1 and CDR2 are MNHEY and SMNVEV (reference sequence). The CDR3 has 20 amino acids. The CDR3 is CASSITGRDSGPRSSYEQYF. The CDR3 DNA reads TGTGCCAGCAGTATCACGGGCCGGGACAGTGGGCCCAGGAGCTCCTACGAGCAGTACTTC.

The chain uses TRBV5-5 and TRBJ1-1, with unresolved D. V was cut by 1 base and J by 5 bases, with 9 bases left in between. CDR1 is SGHKS, CDR2 YYEKEE, per germline (reference sequence). CDR3 length equals 13 residues. CDR3 coding DNA: TGTGCCAGCAGCTTGTCGGTGAGGACTGAAGCTTTCTTT. This translates into CASSLSVRTEAFF.

V gene TRBV2 combines with J gene TRBJ1-2; 7 bases map to TRBD1. The CDR3 consists of 12 residues. From germline, CDR1 is SNHLY and CDR2 FYNNEI. V gave up 10 bases and J gave up 4 bases; unmatched junction bases: 6. The CDR3 reads CATFRGVYGYTF. The CDR3 bases are TGTGCCACCTTCAGGGGGGTCTATGGCTACACCTTC.